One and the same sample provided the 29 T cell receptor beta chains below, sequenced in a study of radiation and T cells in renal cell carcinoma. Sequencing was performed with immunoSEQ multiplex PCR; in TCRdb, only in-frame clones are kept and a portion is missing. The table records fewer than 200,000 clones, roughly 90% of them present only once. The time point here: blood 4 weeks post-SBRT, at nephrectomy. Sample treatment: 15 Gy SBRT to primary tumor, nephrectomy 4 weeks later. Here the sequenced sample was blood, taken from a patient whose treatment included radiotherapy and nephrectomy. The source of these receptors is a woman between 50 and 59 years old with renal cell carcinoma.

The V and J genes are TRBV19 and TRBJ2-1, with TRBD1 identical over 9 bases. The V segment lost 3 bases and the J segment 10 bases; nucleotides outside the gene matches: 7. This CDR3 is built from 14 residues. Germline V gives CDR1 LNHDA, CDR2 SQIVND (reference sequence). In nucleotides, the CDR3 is TGTGCCAGTAGTATGGGGACAGGGCCGGTGGAGCAGTTCTTC. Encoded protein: CASSMGTGPVEQFF.

CDR3 DNA: TGTGCCTGGACTTGGGGAGGGGTTGGGGCCAACGTCCTGACTTTC. It translates to CAWTWGGVGANVLTF. V gene TRBV30 combines with J gene TRBJ2-6; 7 nucleotides line up with TRBD2. The germline gives CDR1 GTSNPN, CDR2 SVGIG (reference sequence). The CDR3 runs to 15 residues. V trimming: 4 bases; J trimming: 3 bases; junction bases outside the gene matches: 6.

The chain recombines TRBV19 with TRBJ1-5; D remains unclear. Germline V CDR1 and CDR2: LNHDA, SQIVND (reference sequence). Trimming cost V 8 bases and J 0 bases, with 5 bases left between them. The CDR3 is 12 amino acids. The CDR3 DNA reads TGTGCCAGTTCGCATAGCAATCAGCCCCAGCATTTT. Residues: CASSHSNQPQHF.

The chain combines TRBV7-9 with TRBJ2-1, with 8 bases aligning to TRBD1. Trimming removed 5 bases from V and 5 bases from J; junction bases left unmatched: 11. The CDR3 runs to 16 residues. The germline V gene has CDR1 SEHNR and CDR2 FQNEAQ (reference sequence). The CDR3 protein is CASSGISGQVDNEQFF. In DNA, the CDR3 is TGTGCCAGCAGCGGCATATCGGGACAGGTGGACAATGAGCAGTTCTTC.

As DNA, the CDR3 is TGTGCCAGCATTGGGACAGGGGACCTCTATGGCTACACCTTC. It specifies CASIGTGDLYGYTF. V is TRBV6-1 and J is TRBJ1-2, with TRBD1 identical over 10 bases. The CDR3 contains 14 residues. Trimming cost V 7 bases and J 4 bases; bases outside gene matches: 6. CDR1 and CDR2 from the germline V gene are MNHNS and SASEGT.

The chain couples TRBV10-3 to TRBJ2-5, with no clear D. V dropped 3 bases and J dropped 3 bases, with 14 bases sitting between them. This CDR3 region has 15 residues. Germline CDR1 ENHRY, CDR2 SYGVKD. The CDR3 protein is CAISEGYLTEETQYF. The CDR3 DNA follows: TGTGCCATCAGTGAAGGGTATTTAACCGAAGAGACCCAGTACTTC.

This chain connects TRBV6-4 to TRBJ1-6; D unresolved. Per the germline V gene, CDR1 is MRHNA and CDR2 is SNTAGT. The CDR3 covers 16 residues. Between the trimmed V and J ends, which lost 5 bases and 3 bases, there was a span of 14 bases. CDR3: CASSRPLGNYNSPLHF. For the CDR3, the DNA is TGTGCCAGCAGTAGACCCCTCGGGAACTATAATTCACCCCTCCACTTT.

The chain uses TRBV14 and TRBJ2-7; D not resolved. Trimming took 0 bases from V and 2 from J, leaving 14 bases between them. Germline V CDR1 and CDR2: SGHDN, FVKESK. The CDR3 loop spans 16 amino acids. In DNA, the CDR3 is TGTGCCAGCAGCCAAGAGTTGAGAATTCCACCCTACGAGCAGTACTTC. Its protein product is CASSQELRIPPYEQYF. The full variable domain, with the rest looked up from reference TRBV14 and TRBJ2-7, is EAGVTQFPSHSVIEKGQTVTLRCDPISGHDNLYWYRRVMGKEIKFLLHFVKESKQDESGMPNNRFLAERTGGTYSTLKVQPAELEDSGVYFCASSQELRIPPYEQYFGPGTRLTVT.

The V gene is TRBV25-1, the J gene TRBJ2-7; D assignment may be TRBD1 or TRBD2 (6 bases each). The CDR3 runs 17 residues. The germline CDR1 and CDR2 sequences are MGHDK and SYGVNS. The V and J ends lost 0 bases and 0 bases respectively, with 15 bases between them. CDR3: CASSEYGSGAYSYEQYF. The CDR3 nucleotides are TGTGCCAGCAGTGAATATGGGTCGGGGGCATACTCCTACGAGCAGTACTTC.

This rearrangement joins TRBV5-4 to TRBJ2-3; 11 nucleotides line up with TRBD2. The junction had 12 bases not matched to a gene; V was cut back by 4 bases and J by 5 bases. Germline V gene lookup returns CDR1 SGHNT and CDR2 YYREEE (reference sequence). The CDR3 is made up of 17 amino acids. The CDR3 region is CASSGVGLAGGRDTQYF. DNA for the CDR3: TGTGCCAGCAGCGGAGTGGGTCTAGCGGGGGGCCGAGATACGCAGTATTTT.

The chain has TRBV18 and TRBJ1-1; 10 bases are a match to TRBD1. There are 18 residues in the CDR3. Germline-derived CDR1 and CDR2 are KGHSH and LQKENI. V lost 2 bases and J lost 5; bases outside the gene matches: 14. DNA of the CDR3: TGTGCCAGCTCACCAAGTTCCCCCCGACAGGGGGCTTCAACTGAAGCTTTCTTT. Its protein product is CASSPSSPRQGASTEAFF.

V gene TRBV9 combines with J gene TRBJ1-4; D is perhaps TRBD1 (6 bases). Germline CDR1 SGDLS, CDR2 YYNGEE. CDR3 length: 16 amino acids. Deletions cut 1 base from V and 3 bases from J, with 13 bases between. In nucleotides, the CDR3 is TGTGCCAGCAGCGTACTCGAAGGGGGTCCTAATGAAAAACTGTTTTTT. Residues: CASSVLEGGPNEKLFF.

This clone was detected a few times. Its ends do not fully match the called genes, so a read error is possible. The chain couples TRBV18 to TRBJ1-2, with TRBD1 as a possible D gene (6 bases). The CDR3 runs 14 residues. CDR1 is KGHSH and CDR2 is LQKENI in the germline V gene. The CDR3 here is CASLPGATNYGYTF. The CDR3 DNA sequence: TGTGCCAGCTTACCAGGGGCAACTAACTATGGCTACACCTTC.

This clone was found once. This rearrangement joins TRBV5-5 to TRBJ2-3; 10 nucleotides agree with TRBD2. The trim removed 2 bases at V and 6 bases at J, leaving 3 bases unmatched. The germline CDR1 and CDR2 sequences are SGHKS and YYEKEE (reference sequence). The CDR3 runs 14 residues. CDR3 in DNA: TGTGCCAGCAGCTTCGGACTAGCGGTCGATACGCAGTATTTT. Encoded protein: CASSFGLAVDTQYF.

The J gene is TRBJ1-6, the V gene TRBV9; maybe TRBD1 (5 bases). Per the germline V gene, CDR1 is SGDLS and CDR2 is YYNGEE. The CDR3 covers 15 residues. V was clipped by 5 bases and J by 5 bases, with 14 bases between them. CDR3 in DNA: TGTGCCAGCAGTGGGTCAACAGGCAATAATTCACCCCTCCACTTT. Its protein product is CASSGSTGNNSPLHF.

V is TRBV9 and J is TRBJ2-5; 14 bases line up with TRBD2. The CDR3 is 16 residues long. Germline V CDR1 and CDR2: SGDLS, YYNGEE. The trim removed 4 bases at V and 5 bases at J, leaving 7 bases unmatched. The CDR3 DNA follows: TGTGCCAGCAGCCCCCGACTAGCGGGGGGGACGGAGACCCAGTACTTC. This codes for CASSPRLAGGTETQYF.

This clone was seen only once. CDR3 protein: CAISAPGQGARGYTF. CDR3 DNA sequence: TGTGCCATCAGCGCCCCGGGACAGGGGGCGAGAGGCTACACCTTC. The rearrangement links TRBV10-3 to TRBJ1-2, with 12 bases aligning to TRBD1. From germline, CDR1 is ENHRY and CDR2 SYGVKD. After removal of 6 bases from V and 8 bases from J, the junction contained 10 bases not matched to a gene. This CDR3 is built from 15 residues.

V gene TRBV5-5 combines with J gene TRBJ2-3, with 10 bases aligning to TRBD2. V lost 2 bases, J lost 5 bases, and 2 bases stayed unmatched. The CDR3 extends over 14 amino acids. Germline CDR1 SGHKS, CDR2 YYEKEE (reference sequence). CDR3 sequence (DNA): TGTGCCAGCAGCTTTGTAGCGGGGGGAGATACGCAGTATTTT. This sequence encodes CASSFVAGGDTQYF.

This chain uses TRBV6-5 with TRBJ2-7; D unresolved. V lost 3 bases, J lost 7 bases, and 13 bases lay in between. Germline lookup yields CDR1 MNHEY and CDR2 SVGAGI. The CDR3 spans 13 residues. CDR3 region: CASSYRASLEQYF. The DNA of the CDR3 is TGTGCCAGCAGTTATAGAGCCAGCCTAGAGCAGTACTTC.

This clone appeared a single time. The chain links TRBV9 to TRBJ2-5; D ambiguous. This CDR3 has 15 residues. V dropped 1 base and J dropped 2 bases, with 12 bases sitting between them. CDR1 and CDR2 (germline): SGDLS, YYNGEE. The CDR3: CASSVHVTQQETQYF. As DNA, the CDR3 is TGTGCCAGCAGCGTACATGTGACCCAACAAGAGACCCAGTACTTC.

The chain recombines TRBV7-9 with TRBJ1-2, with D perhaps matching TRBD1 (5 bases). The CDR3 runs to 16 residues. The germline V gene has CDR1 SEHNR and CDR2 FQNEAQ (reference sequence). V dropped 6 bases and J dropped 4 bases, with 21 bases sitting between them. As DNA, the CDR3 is TGTGCCAGCAGGCCTTCAGGGTTCCGAGAGATCTATGGCTACACCTTC. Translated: CASRPSGFREIYGYTF.

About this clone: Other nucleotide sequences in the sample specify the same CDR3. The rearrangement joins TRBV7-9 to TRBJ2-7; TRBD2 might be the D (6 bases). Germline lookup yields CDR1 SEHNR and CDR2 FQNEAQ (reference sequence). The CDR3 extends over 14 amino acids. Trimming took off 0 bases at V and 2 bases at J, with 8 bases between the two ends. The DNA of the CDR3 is TGTGCCAGCAGCTTAGCGGGGGGAGCCTACGAGCAGTACTTC. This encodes CASSLAGGAYEQYF.

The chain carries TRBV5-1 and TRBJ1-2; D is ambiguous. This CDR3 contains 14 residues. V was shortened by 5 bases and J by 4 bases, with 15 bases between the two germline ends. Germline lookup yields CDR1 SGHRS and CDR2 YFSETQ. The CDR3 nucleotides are TGCGCCAGCAGTTCCGGACCCGAGGGCTATGGCTACACCTTC. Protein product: CASSSGPEGYGYTF.

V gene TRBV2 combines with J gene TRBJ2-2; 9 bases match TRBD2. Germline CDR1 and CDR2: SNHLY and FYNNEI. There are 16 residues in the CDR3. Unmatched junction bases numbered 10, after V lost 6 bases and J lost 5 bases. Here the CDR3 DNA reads TGTGCCAGCAGAGTGTCAGCGGGGGGATGGACCGGGGAGCTGTTTTTT. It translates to CASRVSAGGWTGELFF.

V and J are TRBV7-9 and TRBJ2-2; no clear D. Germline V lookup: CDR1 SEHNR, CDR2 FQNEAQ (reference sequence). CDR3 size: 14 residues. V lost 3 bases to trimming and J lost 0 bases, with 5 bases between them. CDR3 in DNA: TGTGCCAGCAGCTTGCTGGCGAACACCGGGGAGCTGTTTTTT. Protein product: CASSLLANTGELFF. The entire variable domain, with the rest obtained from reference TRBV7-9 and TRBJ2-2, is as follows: DTGVSQNPRHKITKRGQNVTFRCDPISEHNRLYWYRQTLGQGPEFLTYFQNEAQLEKSRLLSDRFSAERPKGSFSTLEIQRTEQGDSAMYLCASSLLANTGELFFGEGSRLTVL.

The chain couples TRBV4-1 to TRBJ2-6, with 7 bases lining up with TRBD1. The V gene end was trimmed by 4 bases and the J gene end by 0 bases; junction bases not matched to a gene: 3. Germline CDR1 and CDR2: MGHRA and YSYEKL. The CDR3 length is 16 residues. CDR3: CASSRGTVSGANVLTF. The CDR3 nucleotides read TGCGCCAGCAGCCGAGGGACAGTCTCTGGGGCCAACGTCCTGACTTTC.

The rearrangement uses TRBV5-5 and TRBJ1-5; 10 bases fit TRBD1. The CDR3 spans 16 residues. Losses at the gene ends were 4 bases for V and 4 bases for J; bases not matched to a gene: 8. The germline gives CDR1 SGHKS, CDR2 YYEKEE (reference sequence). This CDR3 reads CASSPSPGQGNQPQHF. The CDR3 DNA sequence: TGTGCCAGCAGCCCTTCCCCGGGACAGGGGAATCAGCCCCAGCATTTT.

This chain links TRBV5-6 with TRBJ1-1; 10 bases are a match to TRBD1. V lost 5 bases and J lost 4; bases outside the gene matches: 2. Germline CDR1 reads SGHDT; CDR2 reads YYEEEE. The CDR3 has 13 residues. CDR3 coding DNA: TGTGCCAGCAGTCGGGACAGGGGCACTGAAGCTTTCTTT. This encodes CASSRDRGTEAFF. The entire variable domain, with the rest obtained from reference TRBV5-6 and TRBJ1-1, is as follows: DAGVTQSPTHLIKTRGQQVTLRCSPKSGHDTVSWYQQALGQGPQFIFQYYEEEERQRGNFPDRFSGHQFPNYSSELNVNALLLGDSALYLCASSRDRGTEAFFGQGTRLTVV.

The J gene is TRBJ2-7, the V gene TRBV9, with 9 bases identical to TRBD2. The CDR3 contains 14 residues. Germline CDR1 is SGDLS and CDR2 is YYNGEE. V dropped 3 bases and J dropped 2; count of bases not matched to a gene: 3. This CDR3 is CASSGRGGAYEQYF. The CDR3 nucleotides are TGTGCCAGCAGCGGCCGCGGGGGGGCCTACGAGCAGTACTTC.